The TCR beta chain described here comes from a study of cytomegalovirus exposure and HLA in healthy donors. Use of 60 Vbeta and 13 Jbeta primers characterized the PCR. Sequencing used immunoSEQ multiplex PCR; TCRdb keeps in-frame clones, though not all of them. The sample shows some 150,000 clones, approximately 87% of them seen only once. Unrecorded immune exposures were likely, despite nominal health at sampling. The CDR3 contains 16 residues. J gave up 3 bases and V 4 bases, and 8 bases lay outside the gene matches. Germline V gene data show CDR1 as SGHRS and CDR2 as YFSETQ. The sequencing sample was made of PBMCs. This sequence originates from a man aged 40-49 years in good health and CMV-seronegative. The chain couples TRBV5-1 to TRBJ2-3, with TRBD2 matching over 10 bases. CDR3 loop: CASSATSGVSTDTQYF. The CDR3 DNA sequence: TGCGCCAGCAGCGCTACTAGCGGGGTTAGTACAGATACGCAGTATTTT.